This T cell receptor beta chain was recovered during a study of T cells in narcolepsy. Study-wide findings and caveats: Autoreactive clone sequences were missing from some blood memory CD4+ repertoires. Autoreactive HCRT-specific and TRIB2-specific clonotypes were marked in same-patient CSF-versus-blood CD4+ comparisons. Reportedly, autoreactive clonotypes were serially detected in patients' blood but not controls'.

About this clone: Its matching antigen is unknown.

Libraries were prepared by immunoSEQ multiplex PCR; TCRdb keeps only in-frame clonotypes and omits some of them. The sample comprises more than 30,000 clones, about 84% of which are singletons, and 1.3% rests with the top ten. Germline CDR1 is MDHEN and CDR2 is SYDVKM. This CDR3 spans 13 amino acids. V was shortened by 4 bases and J by 5 bases, with 9 bases between the two germline ends. The sequence was collected from a human donor with narcolepsy. The sequenced sample consisted of CD45RA- memory CD4+ T cells from PBMCs. The chain has TRBV28 and TRBJ1-5; D is possibly TRBD1 (5 bases). The CDR3 loop reads CASSWDLYQPQHF. The CDR3 bases are TGTGCCAGCAGTTGGGACCTATATCAGCCCCAGCATTTT. Full variable domain (rest looked up from reference TRBV28 and TRBJ1-5): DVKVTQSSRYLVKRTGEKVFLECVQDMDHENMFWYRQDPGLGLRLIYFSYDVKMKEKGDIPEGYSVSREKKERFSLILESASTNQTSMYLCASSWDLYQPQHFGDGTRLSIL.